Presented here are 26 T cell receptor beta chains from one specimen sequenced in a study of cytomegalovirus exposure and HLA in healthy donors. The PCR employed 60 Vbeta primers together with 13 Jbeta primers. Clones were read by immunoSEQ multiplex PCR, and TCRdb kept only the in-frame ones, dropping some. Seen in this sample are fewer than 85,000 clones; the ten most common clones hold around 15%. Source material: PBMCs. These receptor sequences come from a man in his fifties in good health and CMV-seropositive.

J is TRBJ1-1 and V is TRBV10-3; the D gene is possibly TRBD1 (5 bases). CDR1 ENHRY and CDR2 SYGVKD come from the germline V gene. Trimming took off 4 bases at V and 3 bases at J, with 12 bases between the two ends. The CDR3 has 14 residues. The CDR3 reads CAISVGGADTEAFF. CDR3 coding DNA: TGTGCCATCAGTGTAGGAGGGGCCGACACTGAAGCTTTCTTT.

The V and J genes are TRBV27 and TRBJ2-5; 9 nucleotides match TRBD1. The germline CDR1 and CDR2 sequences are MNHEY and SMNVEV (reference sequence). V dropped 5 bases and J dropped 5; count of bases not matched to a gene: 6. The CDR3 contains 14 residues. The CDR3 loop reads CASSRNGQGETQYF. CDR3 DNA sequence: TGTGCCAGCAGTCGTAACGGACAGGGGGAGACCCAGTACTTC.

The chain employs TRBV30 and TRBJ1-2; no firm D call. The ends were cut back, 3 bases at V and 3 bases at J, with 14 bases in the middle. The length of the CDR3 is 14 residues. Germline V lookup: CDR1 GTSNPN, CDR2 SVGIG (reference sequence). Here the CDR3 reads CAWSRPGGDYGYTF. The CDR3 DNA follows: TGTGCCTGGAGCCGCCCCGGCGGGGACTATGGCTACACCTTC.

The rearrangement uses TRBV29-1 and TRBJ2-7; 7 nucleotides align to TRBD1. The germline CDR1 and CDR2 sequences are SQVTM and ANQGSEA. This CDR3 spans 14 amino acids. J gave up 3 bases and V 4 bases, and 9 bases lay outside the gene matches. CDR3 sequence reads: CSVVTPTGNYEQYF. CDR3 sequence (DNA): TGCAGCGTTGTTACGCCGACAGGGAACTACGAGCAGTACTTC.

V and J are TRBV5-6 and TRBJ2-7; tentative D call: TRBD1 (5 bases). CDR1 and CDR2 (germline): SGHDT, YYEEEE. V lost 4 bases to trimming and J lost 4 bases, with 9 bases between them. The CDR3 length is 12 residues. The CDR3 sequence: CASSRDSYEQYF. DNA for the CDR3: TGTGCCAGCAGCCGAGACAGTTACGAGCAGTACTTC.

The V call is TRBV7-2, the J call TRBJ1-2, with 9 nucleotides matching TRBD1. This CDR3 region has 16 residues. V was pared by 5 bases and J by 7 bases, with 14 bases of the junction left unmatched. Germline CDR1 is SGHTA and CDR2 is FQGNSA. The CDR3 sequence: CASSLVPGQGESGYTF. The CDR3 region has the DNA TGTGCCAGCAGCCTCGTACCGGGACAGGGAGAAAGTGGCTACACCTTC.

The chain links TRBV5-1 to TRBJ2-4; 8 bases line up with TRBD1. Germline trimming cut 2 bases from V and 7 bases from J; bases unmatched to any gene: 11. Germline V gene lookup returns CDR1 SGHRS and CDR2 YFSETQ. This CDR3 region has 16 residues. The CDR3 region is CASSLYPGQVNNIQYF. In nucleotides, the CDR3 is TGCGCCAGCAGCTTATACCCGGGACAGGTTAATAACATTCAGTACTTC.

This chain uses TRBV5-1 with TRBJ1-2, with 7 bases fitting TRBD1. Germline V gene lookup returns CDR1 SGHRS and CDR2 YFSETQ. Trimming removed 4 bases from V and 5 bases from J; junction bases left unmatched: 11. The CDR3 contains 15 residues. Here the CDR3 DNA reads TGCGCCAGCAGCCCCAGGGGGACATCAAGGTATGGCTACACCTTC. As protein: CASSPRGTSRYGYTF. Together with reference TRBV5-1 and TRBJ1-2, the CDR3 gives the full variable domain: KAGVTQTPRYLIKTRGQQVTLSCSPISGHRSVSWYQQTPGQGLQFLFEYFSETQRNKGNFPGRFSGRQFSNSRSEMNVSTLELGDSALYLCASSPRGTSRYGYTFGSGTRLTVV.

The chain couples TRBV5-1 to TRBJ2-3, with 13 bases lining up with TRBD2. Germline CDR1 and CDR2: SGHRS and YFSETQ. The CDR3 runs 16 residues. V was clipped by 4 bases and J by 7 bases; unmatched bases: 9. CDR3 sequence: CASSLGTSGVVNTQYF. CDR3 bases: TGCGCCAGCAGCCTCGGGACTAGCGGGGTCGTAAATACGCAGTATTTT.

The V gene is TRBV7-9, the J gene TRBJ1-1, with TRBD1 as a possible D gene (6 bases). The CDR3 sequence is 15 residues long. Trimming took off 5 bases at V and 5 bases at J, with 18 bases between the two ends. Looked up from germline, CDR1 is SEHNR and CDR2 is FQNEAQ (reference sequence). CDR3: CASSPQGGYWTEAFF. Here the CDR3 DNA reads TGTGCCAGCAGCCCCCAAGGGGGTTACTGGACTGAAGCTTTCTTT.

This rearrangement joins TRBV9 to TRBJ1-1; D ambiguous. From germline, CDR1 is SGDLS and CDR2 YYNGEE. Trimming stripped 4 bases from V and 7 bases from J, with 20 bases between. The CDR3 spans 15 residues. As DNA, the CDR3 is TGTGCCAGCAGCTCGGAGGTGACAACCCAATTTGAAGCTTTCTTT. As protein: CASSSEVTTQFEAFF.

V usage is TRBV6-5 and J usage is TRBJ1-1, with a tentative D call TRBD1 (5 bases). Germline V lookup: CDR1 MNHEY, CDR2 SVGAGI. Trimming removed 6 bases at V and 0 bases at J, with 14 bases between. This CDR3 has 15 amino acids. The DNA for the CDR3 is TGTGCCAGCAGGACGGGGGTCAGTATGAACACTGAAGCTTTCTTT. It yields the protein CASRTGVSMNTEAFF.

The chain links TRBV28 to TRBJ1-5; D is unresolved. V was shortened by 6 bases and J by 3 bases, with 6 bases between the two germline ends. Germline values: CDR1 MDHEN, CDR2 SYDVKM. This CDR3 contains 12 residues. The CDR3 coding sequence is TGTGCCAGCAGCTCCCCCAATCAGCCCCAGCATTTT. The encoded protein is CASSSPNQPQHF. The full variable domain, rest sourced from reference TRBV28 and TRBJ1-5, is DVKVTQSSRYLVKRTGEKVFLECVQDMDHENMFWYRQDPGLGLRLIYFSYDVKMKEKGDIPEGYSVSREKKERFSLILESASTNQTSMYLCASSSPNQPQHFGDGTRLSIL.

This rearrangement joins TRBV19 to TRBJ2-7, with D unclear. Germline-derived CDR1 and CDR2 are LNHDA and SQIVND (reference sequence). Deletions cut 4 bases from V and 3 bases from J, with 16 bases between. The CDR3 totals 15 residues. This CDR3 is CASSTIRHSDYEQYF. Here the CDR3 DNA reads TGTGCCAGTAGTACCATTCGACACTCCGACTACGAGCAGTACTTC.

The V call is TRBV14, the J call TRBJ2-5; no clear D gene. Trimming stripped 1 base from V and 1 base from J, with 13 bases between. Germline V gives CDR1 SGHDN, CDR2 FVKESK. The CDR3 spans 16 residues. For the CDR3, the DNA is TGTGCCAGCAGCCAAGTTGCCGGTTCCTTCCAAGAGACCCAGTACTTC. The encoded protein is CASSQVAGSFQETQYF.

This chain joins TRBV5-1 and TRBJ1-6; 7 bases align to TRBD1. With V trimmed by 4 bases and J by 5 bases, 9 bases remained unmatched. There are 16 residues in the CDR3. CDR1 is SGHRS and CDR2 is YFSETQ in the germline V gene. CDR3 in DNA: TGCGCCAGCAGCCTACAAGGGACAGTAAATAATTCACCCCTCCACTTT. This codes for CASSLQGTVNNSPLHF.

This chain links TRBV4-1 with TRBJ2-5, with TRBD1 matching over 8 bases. CDR1 and CDR2 (germline): MGHRA, YSYEKL. V trimming: 0 bases; J trimming: 5 bases; junction bases outside the gene matches: 8. The CDR3 length is 16 residues. The DNA of the CDR3 is TGCGCCAGCAGCCAAGACCGTCAGGGGGCGGGGGAGACCCAGTACTTC. Protein sequence: CASSQDRQGAGETQYF.

CDR3: CASAGTGRQPQHF. The CDR3, as DNA: TGTGCCAGCGCCGGGACAGGGCGTCAGCCCCAGCATTTT. The rearrangement joins TRBV2 to TRBJ1-5; TRBD1 matches at 9 bases. Trimming cost V 8 bases and J 6 bases; bases outside gene matches: 5. This CDR3 comprises 13 residues. CDR1 is SNHLY, CDR2 FYNNEI, per germline.

This chain connects TRBV25-1 to TRBJ1-1; possibly TRBD1 for D (6 bases). CDR3 length: 15 residues. The V and J ends lost 7 bases and 5 bases respectively, with 20 bases between them. The germline V gene encodes CDR1 MGHDK and CDR2 SYGVNS. The CDR3 loop is CASIHRRGGETEAFF. The CDR3 nucleotides read TGTGCCAGCATACACCGGAGAGGGGGTGAGACTGAAGCTTTCTTT. The full variable domain, rest sourced from reference TRBV25-1 and TRBJ1-1, is EADIYQTPRYLVIGTGKKITLECSQTMGHDKMYWYQQDPGMELHLIHYSYGVNSTEKGDLSSESTVSRIRTEHFPLTLESARPSHTSQYLCASIHRRGGETEAFFGQGTRLTVV.

This chain joins TRBV11-2 and TRBJ2-3, with D possibly TRBD2 on 7 matching bases. The CDR3 has 19 amino acids. The V end lost 2 bases, the J end lost 2 bases, and 23 bases lay between the germline ends. Germline values: CDR1 SGHAT, CDR2 FQNNGV. The CDR3 is CASSLLARGGHEPTDTQYF. CDR3 DNA: TGTGCCAGCAGCTTATTGGCGAGGGGGGGGCACGAGCCCACAGATACGCAGTATTTT.

CDR3 nucleotide sequence: TGTGCCAGCAGTGAGCAGGTCTATGGCTACACCTTC. Protein: CASSEQVYGYTF. This sequence joins TRBV2 and TRBJ1-2; D call uncertain. Trimming cost V 3 bases and J 4 bases, with 6 bases left between them. The V gene's germline CDR1 is SNHLY and CDR2 FYNNEI. This CDR3 spans 12 amino acids.

The chain has TRBV14 and TRBJ2-3; D is possibly TRBD2 (6 bases). Germline assignment: CDR1 SGHDN and CDR2 FVKESK. V was trimmed by 5 bases and J by 0 bases, leaving 9 bases between them. The CDR3 runs to 14 residues. The CDR3, as DNA: TGTGCCAGCAGCGTCGGGACTAGCACAGATACGCAGTATTTT. This sequence encodes CASSVGTSTDTQYF. Variable domain in full (rest from reference TRBV14 and TRBJ2-3): EAGVTQFPSHSVIEKGQTVTLRCDPISGHDNLYWYRRVMGKEIKFLLHFVKESKQDESGMPNNRFLAERTGGTYSTLKVQPAELEDSGVYFCASSVGTSTDTQYFGPGTRLTVL.

CDR3 DNA: TGTGCCAGCGGTCCGGGACAGACCTTTTTATACGTC. Residues: CASGPGQTFLYV. The rearrangement joins TRBV6-1 to TRBJ2-7, with 7 positions matching TRBD1. This CDR3 is built from 12 residues. CDR1 and CDR2 from the germline V gene are MNHNS and SASEGT. With 8 bases clipped from V and 13 bases from J, the junction kept 14 bases outside the gene matches.

The chain is built from TRBV19 and TRBJ1-1; D is possibly TRBD1 (5 bases). The V gene's germline CDR1 is LNHDA and CDR2 SQIVND (reference sequence). V gave up 5 bases and J gave up 2 bases, with 18 bases separating them. This CDR3 is built from 16 residues. The CDR3 DNA is TGTGCCAGTAGTGCTCTCCCCCGCCAGGGAAACACTGAAGCTTTCTTT. Protein: CASSALPRQGNTEAFF.

The chain employs TRBV9 and TRBJ2-6; 13 bases agree with TRBD2. The CDR3 has 18 residues. J lost 1 base, V lost 4 bases, and 5 bases had no gene match. Germline V CDR1 and CDR2: SGDLS, YYNGEE. The CDR3 DNA follows: TGTGCCAGCAGCCTAAGGACTAGCGGGAGATCTGGGGCCAACGTCCTGACTTTC. Its translation is CASSLRTSGRSGANVLTF.

This chain uses TRBV6-1 with TRBJ1-1, with D unresolved. V dropped 7 bases and J dropped 5 bases, with 11 bases sitting between them. This CDR3 is 12 amino acids long. CDR1 is MNHNS, CDR2 SASEGT, per germline. Here the CDR3 DNA reads TGTGCCAGCACTCCTGCGCGAACTGAAGCTTTCTTT. This codes for CASTPARTEAFF.